The 6 T cell receptor beta chains reported below all come from one sample, sequenced in a study of STAT5B mutations in CD4+ large granular lymphocyte leukemia. Some clones are missing from TCRdb's copy, which holds only in-frame ones; the method was immunoSEQ multiplex PCR. Of roughly 1,200 clones detected, roughly 80% appear once; the ten largest clones hold 96%. Sample: PBMCs. The receptors stem from a man between 65 and 80 years old with CD4+ T-cell large granular lymphocyte leukemia.

CDR3 nucleotide sequence: TGTGCCAGCAGCCAAGATCTGGAGACCCAGTACTTC. Its translation: CASSQDLETQYF. The V call is TRBV4-2, the J call TRBJ2-5; unclear D gene. This CDR3 spans 12 amino acids. CDR1 is LGHNA and CDR2 is YNFKEQ in the germline V gene. V was cut by 0 bases and J by 5 bases, with 4 bases left in between.

The V gene is TRBV19, the J gene TRBJ1-5; 10 positions match TRBD1. The germline CDR1 and CDR2 sequences are LNHDA and SQIVND (reference sequence). The V gene end was trimmed by 7 bases and the J gene end by 0 bases; junction bases not matched to a gene: 18. The CDR3 runs to 20 residues. CDR3 nucleotide sequence: TGTGCCAGTACTCAATCCCGGGACAGGGGAGTTTGGTCTAGCAATCAGCCCCAGCATTTT. Encoded protein: CASTQSRDRGVWSSNQPQHF. Full variable domain (missing parts from reference TRBV19 and TRBJ1-5): DGGITQSPKYLFRKEGQNVTLSCEQNLNHDAMYWYRQDPGQGLRLIYYSQIVNDFQKGDIAEGYSVSREKKESFPLTVTSAQKNPTAFYLCASTQSRDRGVWSSNQPQHFGDGTRLSIL.

V is TRBV6-1 and J is TRBJ1-1; D ambiguous. CDR1 and CDR2 from the germline V gene are MNHNS and SASEGT. The CDR3 is made up of 14 amino acids. V shed 4 bases and J shed 0 bases, with 9 bases lying between them. CDR3 loop: CASSAGRMNTEAFF. The CDR3 DNA is TGTGCCAGCAGTGCCGGACGGATGAACACTGAAGCTTTCTTT.

The chain combines TRBV29-1 with TRBJ1-5, with a possible D match to TRBD1 (5 bases). Looked up from germline, CDR1 is SQVTM and CDR2 is ANQGSEA. V lost 6 bases and J lost 0, with 15 bases in between. This CDR3 is 15 amino acids long. CDR3 sequence: CSVLLDSYSNQPQHF. CDR3 sequence (DNA): TGCAGCGTCCTCCTTGACAGTTATAGCAATCAGCCCCAGCATTTT.

CDR3 DNA: TGTGCCAGCAGCATGGACTATAATGAAAAACTGTTTTTT. Protein sequence: CASSMDYNEKLFF. The chain joins TRBV6-6 to TRBJ1-4; D gene unclear. CDR3 length: 13 residues. Looked up from germline, CDR1 is MNHNY and CDR2 is SVGAGI (reference sequence). V lost 6 bases and J 4 bases, leaving 9 bases between the germline ends.

The CDR3 sequence is CASSSRTGGGNQPQHF. DNA for the CDR3: TGTGCCAGCAGTTCACGTACAGGGGGCGGTAATCAGCCCCAGCATTTT. The chain links TRBV6-5 to TRBJ1-5; 9 nucleotides align to TRBD1. This CDR3 spans 16 amino acids. J was trimmed by 4 bases and V by 4 bases; bases with no gene match: 8. CDR1 MNHEY and CDR2 SVGAGI come from the germline V gene.